This entry lists 30 T cell receptor beta chains sequenced from one sample in a study of CD8 T cells in Susac syndrome. RNA in amounts of about 0.45 to 1 ug was reverse transcribed with random hexamers. TCRdb re-analysed the immunoSEQ multiplex PCR reads in MiXCR, keeping a single row per CDR3 protein. The table records about 440,000 distinct CDR3 sequences, around 83% of them present only once. The sequenced sample was CD8+ T cells from PBMCs. Receptors were obtained from a human donor with multiple sclerosis.

This chain uses TRBV2 with TRBJ2-1; 8 bases map to TRBD2. The CDR3 loop spans 17 amino acids. The germline gives CDR1 SNHLY, CDR2 FYNNEI. V gave up 2 bases and J gave up 4 bases; unmatched junction bases: 10. The CDR3 region is CASSEFRESGGYNEQFF. The CDR3 DNA is TGTGCCAGCAGTGAATTTCGCGAGAGCGGGGGTTACAATGAGCAGTTCTTC.

This clonotype was recorded only once. The gene calls are TRBV20-1 and TRBJ2-7; unclear D gene. Trimming shortened V by 0 bases and J by 4 bases, and 10 bases separated the two germline ends. This CDR3 is 13 amino acids long. The germline CDR1 and CDR2 sequences are DFQATT and SNEGSKA (reference sequence). DNA for the CDR3: TGCAGTGCTAGAGATCAAAACGGTTACGAGCAGTACTTC. Its protein is CSARDQNGYEQYF.

The CDR3 sequence is CASSPTQQLANTIYF. CDR3 nucleotides: TGCGCCAGCAGCCCGACGCAGCAGCTTGCGAACACCATATATTTT. The chain is built from TRBV4-1 and TRBJ1-3; D remains unclear. The CDR3 covers 15 residues. Germline values: CDR1 MGHRA, CDR2 YSYEKL. Trimming stripped 4 bases from V and 7 bases from J, with 17 bases between.

This clonotype was detected only a few times. The V gene is TRBV27, the J gene TRBJ1-2; tentative D call: TRBD1 (5 bases). Trimming shortened V by 5 bases and J by 4 bases, and 14 bases separated the two germline ends. The CDR3 extends over 14 amino acids. Looked up from germline, CDR1 is MNHEY and CDR2 is SMNVEV (reference sequence). The CDR3, as DNA: TGTGCCAGCAGTCTGGGGGGGTCCGGCTATGGCTACACCTTC. Its translation is CASSLGGSGYGYTF.

The CDR3 nucleotides read TGTGCCAGCAGTGAAGCTGGTAGTCTAGCGGGGACCAATGAGCAGTTCTTC. Residues: CASSEAGSLAGTNEQFF. The chain couples TRBV6-1 to TRBJ2-1; 9 bases align to TRBD2. Unmatched junction bases numbered 9, after V lost 0 bases and J lost 6 bases. Per germline, CDR1 MNHNS and CDR2 SASEGT. The CDR3 sequence is 17 residues long.

This chain joins TRBV5-1 and TRBJ2-7; the D is unclear. The CDR3 covers 12 residues. Between the trimmed V and J ends, which lost 0 bases and 5 bases, there was a span of 6 bases. The germline V gene encodes CDR1 SGHRS and CDR2 YFSETQ. The CDR3 region has the DNA TGCGCCAGCAGCTTGGACGACAACGAGCAGTACTTC. This gives the protein CASSLDDNEQYF.

This clonotype was seen a few times. The genes are TRBV11-2 and TRBJ2-7; TRBD2 is a possible D gene (6 bases). The V gene's germline CDR1 is SGHAT and CDR2 FQNNGV. The CDR3 covers 15 residues. With 2 bases removed from V and 4 bases from J, the gap between germline ends came to 15 bases. CDR3 loop: CASSLHRGGEYEQYF. CDR3 nucleotide sequence: TGTGCCAGCAGCTTACACCGAGGAGGGGAGTACGAGCAGTACTTC.

Only a few counts were recorded for this clonotype. The V and J genes are TRBV6-1 and TRBJ1-2; D unclear. This CDR3 is 13 amino acids long. CDR1 MNHNS and CDR2 SASEGT come from the germline V gene. V lost 6 bases to trimming and J lost 5 bases, with 13 bases between them. Written as DNA, the CDR3 is TGTGCCAGCAGCCGCGGGCCAGGATATGGCTACACCTTC. It encodes CASSRGPGYGYTF.

This clonotype has a handful of counts. The V gene is TRBV7-6, the J gene TRBJ2-2; TRBD1 agrees at 8 bases. V was clipped by 3 bases and J by 8 bases; unmatched bases: 5. The CDR3 loop spans 14 amino acids. Germline V CDR1 and CDR2: SGHVS, FNYEAQ. The CDR3 region has the DNA TGTGCCAGCAGCTTGGACAGGGTAACTGGGGAGCTGTTTTTT. It yields the protein CASSLDRVTGELFF. The full variable domain, its missing parts supplied by reference TRBV7-6 and TRBJ2-2, is GAGVSQSPRYKVTKRGQDVALRCDPISGHVSLYWYRQALGQGPEFLTYFNYEAQQDKSGLPNDRFSAERPEGSISTLTIQRTEQRDSAMYRCASSLDRVTGELFFGEGSRLTVL.

This clonotype was detected only once. The chain combines TRBV5-1 with TRBJ2-7; TRBD1 matches at 9 bases. Germline V CDR1 and CDR2: SGHRS, YFSETQ. The ends lost 0 bases at V and 3 bases at J; junction bases unmatched: 7. There are 16 residues in the CDR3. Here the CDR3 reads CASSLDGTGILYEQYF. CDR3 bases: TGCGCCAGCAGCTTGGATGGGACAGGGATTCTCTACGAGCAGTACTTC.

V and J are TRBV4-1 and TRBJ2-1; TRBD2 matches 12 bases. V lost 3 bases and J lost 2; bases outside the gene matches: 2. The CDR3 has 16 amino acids. Germline V gene sequence: CDR1 MGHRA, CDR2 YSYEKL. The CDR3 DNA sequence: TGCGCCAGCAGCCAGGGACTAGCGGGTGCCTACAATGAGCAGTTCTTC. Residues: CASSQGLAGAYNEQFF.

The gene calls are TRBV5-4 and TRBJ2-1, with 7 bases lining up with TRBD2. The length of the CDR3 is 13 residues. Germline assignment: CDR1 SGHNT and CDR2 YYREEE (reference sequence). Unmatched junction bases numbered 4, after V lost 4 bases and J lost 6 bases. CDR3 amino acids: CASSGGVGNEQFF. In nucleotides, the CDR3 is TGTGCCAGCAGCGGGGGGGTTGGCAATGAGCAGTTCTTC. The full variable domain, rest sourced from reference TRBV5-4 and TRBJ2-1, is ETGVTQSPTHLIKTRGQQVTLRCSSQSGHNTVSWYQQALGQGPQFIFQYYREEENGRGNFPPRFSGLQFPNYSSELNVNALELDDSALYLCASSGGVGNEQFFGPGTRLTVL.

The rearrangement links TRBV6-5 to TRBJ2-2, with D unresolved. Germline loops: CDR1 MNHEY, CDR2 SVGAGI. Between the trimmed V and J ends, which lost 4 bases and 0 bases, there was a span of 9 bases. The CDR3 covers 15 residues. The CDR3 sequence is CASSSLGSNTGELFF. CDR3 DNA sequence: TGTGCCAGCAGTTCTCTGGGATCGAACACCGGGGAGCTGTTTTTT.

V is TRBV30 and J is TRBJ2-2, with TRBD1 matching over 9 bases. CDR3 length: 16 amino acids. Losses at the gene ends were 1 base for V and 3 bases for J; bases not matched to a gene: 6. Per the germline V gene, CDR1 is GTSNPN and CDR2 is SVGIG (reference sequence). CDR3: CAWSEGDREDTGELFF. The CDR3 coding sequence is TGTGCCTGGAGTGAGGGGGACAGGGAGGACACCGGGGAGCTGTTTTTT.

This chain joins TRBV6-5 and TRBJ2-5; D might be TRBD1 (6 bases). Trimming left V 1 base short and J 3 bases short, with 12 bases between. Germline V CDR1 and CDR2: MNHEY, SVGAGI. The CDR3 runs to 15 residues. CDR3 DNA sequence: TGTGCCAGCAGTTACTACCGGGACAACAAAGAGACCCAGTACTTC. It codes for CASSYYRDNKETQYF.

CDR3 DNA: TGTGCCAGCAGCCAAGACACGACCTACGAGCAGTACTTC. This gives the protein CASSQDTTYEQYF. The V gene is TRBV3-1, the J gene TRBJ2-7; the D is unclear. From germline, CDR1 is LGHDT and CDR2 YNNKEL (reference sequence). Trimming stripped 0 bases from V and 2 bases from J, with 5 bases between. The CDR3 is 13 residues long.

CDR3 nucleotide sequence: TGTGCCAGTAGTATATTGGACAGCCGATTGGTTCTCTATGGCTACACCTTC. Protein product: CASSILDSRLVLYGYTF. The V gene is TRBV19, the J gene TRBJ1-2; D possibly corresponds to TRBD1 (6 bases). The CDR3 loop spans 17 amino acids. V lost 2 bases, J lost 4 bases, and 20 bases lay in between. Germline V lookup: CDR1 LNHDA, CDR2 SQIVND (reference sequence).

The V call is TRBV27, the J call TRBJ2-7; the D gene is possibly TRBD2 (5 bases). Germline V gene lookup returns CDR1 MNHEY and CDR2 SMNVEV (reference sequence). This CDR3 is built from 13 residues. V dropped 5 bases and J dropped 5 bases, with 13 bases sitting between them. CDR3 in amino acids: CASSPRLGDEQYF. CDR3 DNA: TGTGCCAGCAGTCCGCGCCTCGGGGACGAGCAGTACTTC.

The genes are TRBV7-9 and TRBJ1-4; TRBD1 aligns across 7 bases. Unmatched junction bases numbered 12, after V lost 5 bases and J lost 6 bases. The CDR3 length is 16 residues. Looked up from germline, CDR1 is SEHNR and CDR2 is FQNEAQ (reference sequence). The CDR3 spells CASSKSFGQDYEKLFF. The CDR3, as DNA: TGTGCCAGCAGCAAGAGTTTTGGACAGGACTATGAAAAACTGTTTTTT.

This clonotype has only a few counts. This chain joins TRBV18 and TRBJ2-7, with D unclear. The length of the CDR3 is 12 residues. The germline V gene encodes CDR1 KGHSH and CDR2 LQKENI. V was shortened by 6 bases and J by 6 bases, with 12 bases between the two germline ends. The CDR3 DNA reads as TGTGCCAGCTCTGGAAGCCCCGGCGAGCAGTACTTC. This encodes CASSGSPGEQYF.

The J gene is TRBJ2-3, the V gene TRBV2; no definite D call. CDR3 length: 14 residues. Germline CDR1 reads SNHLY; CDR2 reads FYNNEI. Trimming shortened V by 2 bases and J by 4 bases, and 10 bases separated the two germline ends. CDR3 protein: CASSEIGGSDTQYF. CDR3 coding DNA: TGTGCCAGCAGTGAAATCGGCGGTTCAGATACGCAGTATTTT.

The chain uses TRBV3-1 and TRBJ2-1, with TRBD2 identical over 7 bases. Germline CDR1 LGHDT, CDR2 YNNKEL (reference sequence). The CDR3 length is 19 residues. The junction had 16 bases not matched to a gene; V was cut back by 0 bases and J by 5 bases. The chain's CDR3 is CASSQDSGSAASGNNEQFF. The CDR3 nucleotides read TGTGCCAGCAGCCAAGATAGTGGGTCGGCGGCTAGCGGAAACAATGAGCAGTTCTTC.

The chain uses TRBV27 and TRBJ2-5, with 9 bases fitting TRBD1. The trim removed 4 bases at V and 5 bases at J, leaving 8 bases unmatched. CDR1 and CDR2 from the germline V gene are MNHEY and SMNVEV (reference sequence). The CDR3 contains 15 residues. CDR3 in DNA: TGTGCCAGCAGTTCTACAGGGGGCATAGGGGAGACCCAGTACTTC. Translating it yields CASSSTGGIGETQYF.

This clonotype was observed many times. The chain combines TRBV7-9 with TRBJ2-7, with D unclear. CDR1 SEHNR and CDR2 FQNEAQ come from the germline V gene (reference sequence). This CDR3 region has 11 residues. Trimming removed 7 bases at V and 6 bases at J, with 10 bases between. The CDR3, as DNA: TGTGCCAGCACCGCCGGGCCCGAGCAGTACTTC. It specifies CASTAGPEQYF.

The chain has TRBV12-2 and TRBJ2-2; TRBD2, the table's D call, was not compared with the DNA. TRBV12-2 is a pseudogene segment. This CDR3 has 16 residues. The CDR3, as DNA: TGTGCAAGTCGCTTAGGACTAGCGGGGAACACCGGGGAGCTGTTTTTT. It translates to CASRLGLAGNTGELFF.

This chain links TRBV12-3 or TRBV12-4 with TRBJ2-7; no reliable D call. The CDR3 runs to 13 residues. V shed 2 bases and J shed 4 bases, with 9 bases lying between them. The CDR3 loop is CASSLYLRYEQYF. The DNA for the CDR3 is TGTGCCAGCAGTTTATACCTAAGATACGAGCAGTACTTC.

The chain couples TRBV5-1 to TRBJ2-7; 7 positions match TRBD1. Trimming cost V 4 bases and J 4 bases; bases outside gene matches: 8. CDR3 length: 14 amino acids. Germline values: CDR1 SGHRS, CDR2 YFSETQ. The chain's CDR3 is CASSKGAERYEQYF. CDR3 coding DNA: TGCGCCAGCAGCAAGGGGGCGGAGAGGTACGAGCAGTACTTC.

The genes are TRBV12-5 and TRBJ2-2; 7 bases map to TRBD2. This CDR3 comprises 15 residues. V shed 3 bases and J 6 bases; nucleotides not matched to a gene: 7. Germline CDR1 and CDR2: LGHNT and FRNRAP. CDR3 sequence (DNA): TGTGCTAGTGGTTTAATGAGCGGGGCGGCCGGGGAGCTGTTTTTT. Translation gives CASGLMSGAAGELFF.

The gene calls are TRBV7-6 and TRBJ2-7, with a tentative D call TRBD1 (6 bases). V was clipped by 5 bases and J by 3 bases, with 11 bases between them. The CDR3 consists of 13 residues. The V gene's germline CDR1 is SGHVS and CDR2 FNYEAQ. CDR3 DNA sequence: TGTGCCAGCAGCGAAAAAGGGGGCTACGAGCAGTACTTC. Translating gives CASSEKGGYEQYF.

The V gene is TRBV27, the J gene TRBJ1-5; possible D gene TRBD1, 5 bases. V was clipped by 5 bases and J by 5 bases, with 16 bases between them. Germline CDR1 is MNHEY and CDR2 is SMNVEV (reference sequence). The CDR3 totals 15 residues. The CDR3 nucleotides read TGTGCCAGCAGTCTGGGTAGGGGCAGTGATCAGCCCCAGCATTTT. Translated, it gives CASSLGRGSDQPQHF.